This entry features one TCR beta chain sequence. In this sample, this clone turned up many times. Its antigen is not yet known. No base quality information exists; no much larger clone differs at one position. The data are from a study of T cells after posttransplantation cyclophosphamide (dated by TCRdb to the mid-2010s). At the level of the whole study: The study tracked T cell repertoire reconstitution by TRB sequencing after myeloablative bone marrow transplantation using posttransplantation cyclophosphamide as GVHD prophylaxis. Because TRA and TRB clonality correlated tightly in several samples, later TCR analyses were limited to TRB. In 3 patients, up to 3 additional blood samples taken between 2 and 5.2 years after transplant also underwent TRB sequencing, as did pretransplant blood from a handful of patients. Antigen receptor sequencing covered samples from about 40 PTCy-treated patients and around 16 of their related bone marrow donors. Public TRB sequences were checked against a database of over 3,500 sequences associated with responses to pathogens, tumor antigens, self-antigens and alloantigens. Blood from every one of the 30 to 35 PTCy patients who had 1-year posttransplant specimens underwent TRB sequencing.

Genomic DNA was the input for TRB sequencing, which was run either with the immunoSEQ assay at survey resolution or with the hsTCRB kit. Regarding the original processing steps: The immunoSEQ software handled initial read processing, and the LymphoSeq R package was used for repertoire analyses. For each TRB dataset, clonality was calculated as 1 minus normalized Shannon entropy, and the Gini coefficient was computed as well. Phenotypes of unsorted samples were inferred by mapping TRB sequences from sorted subsets of the recipient or donor onto the same recipient's unsorted samples. TCRdb retrieved this table from immuneACCESS and kept in-frame rearrangements only. Not all clones are present; in checked studies, unresolved V genes account for under half, and no reason is known for the remainder. The V and J calls and clone size are taken from that table; D and trimming were inferred from the DNA. This sample contains 40,000 to 55,000 clones, none of which is a singleton. Roughly 2% of the sample lies in the top ten.

Peripheral blood samples were provided by related bone marrow donors on the day of marrow donation. Mononuclear cells from peripheral blood and bone marrow were separated by Ficoll-Hypaque density centrifugation and then cryopreserved. There are 14 amino acids in the CDR3, from cysteine to phenylalanine inclusive. CDR3 DNA only is kept here, 42 bases in frame from base 1. Trimming leaves V shorter by 0 bases and J shorter by 2 bases, with the junction holding 1 base beyond the gene matches. The germline V gene (reference sequence) gives CDR1 as WNHNN and CDR2 as SYGVQD. The paper as a whole reports these results and caveats: At 1-2 months, donor-recipient similarity was low but rose over the first year, and the later blood repertoires were often dominated by donor CD8+ memory clones. The TRB repertoires of T cells infiltrating skin or the GI tract showed only limited overlap with the TRB repertoires found in blood. Across 45 patients, recipient CMV seropositivity and CMV reactivation were highly associated with TRB clonality; PTCy diversity was similar to CNI/methotrexate controls.

The chain links TRBV10-1 with TRBJ2-7; 7 central bases correspond to TRBD1. Sequencing was carried out using PBMCs. The TCR originated in a man in his forties in good health, CMV-negative, and a related stem cell transplant donor. The CDR3 reads as follows: CASSESQGAYEQYF. The bases are TGCGCCAGCAGTGAGTCGCAGGGGGCCTACGAGCAGTACTTC.